The 21 T cell receptor beta chains presented below share a single source sample, sequenced in a study of tissue T cells after allogeneic stem cell transplantation (dated 2022 in TCRdb). This sample's time point label indicates: mouse harvest day 7 after allogeneic transplant. Each mouse graft, delivered by tail vein injection, combined 10^6 splenic CD5+ T cells with 10^7 T-cell-depleted bone marrow cells. The library was made by the immunoSEQ multiplex PCR assay. The clones in this table, taken by TCRdb from immuneACCESS, are in-frame only. Not every clone is retained; where verified, under half of the shortfall comes from an unresolved V gene, and the cause of the rest is unknown. For this sample there are thousands of clones; about half appear just once. The ten most abundant clones make up over 6.5% of the sample. Sequences were obtained from gut tissue. Receptor source: a female BALB/c mouse given C57BL/6 T cells with graft-versus-host disease after an allogeneic hematopoietic cell transplant.

The table lists this clone with a few counts. Genes and germline come from the mouse. The CDR3 end falls 1 residue outside the read, so it is completed with the germline J gene. The chain joins TRBV5 to TRBJ2-7; TRBD2 matches at 11 bases. Per the germline V gene, CDR1 is LGHNA and CDR2 is YNLKQL (reference sequence). The junction had 3 bases not matched to a gene; V was cut back by 4 bases and J by 4 bases. CDR3 length: 14 residues. Incomplete CDR3 DNA: TGTGCCAGCAGCCCCCGGGACTGGGGGTATGAACAGTAC. Residues: CASSPRDWGYEQY. The complete CDR3 protein is CASSPRDWGYEQYF.

A word on this clone: The gene names given are mouse names. The CDR3 end lies 1 residue beyond the end of the read and is filled in from the germline J gene. This chain connects TRBV26 to TRBJ1-4; no reliable D call. Germline V gives CDR1 KGHPV, CDR2 FQNQEV (reference sequence). Trimming removed 4 bases at V and 0 bases at J, with 9 bases between. CDR3 length: 15 amino acids. The part of the CDR3 DNA that was read is TGTGCCAGCAGTCCCCTTCCAATTTCCAACGAAAGATTATTT. Protein product: CASSPLPISNERLF. In full, the CDR3 reads CASSPLPISNERLFF.

Worth noting for this clone: Gene names follow the mouse nomenclature. The read terminates 1 residue before the CDR3 end, so the remaining end is supplied by the germline J gene. The chain employs TRBV26 and TRBJ1-4; D may be TRBD1 (6 bases). The CDR3 covers 14 residues. V was clipped by 3 bases and J by 4 bases, with 9 bases between them. Germline V gene data show CDR1 as KGHPV and CDR2 as FQNQEV (reference sequence). The sequenced part of the CDR3 DNA is TGTGCCAGCAGTCTTGGGACAAACAACGAAAGATTATTT. Protein product: CASSLGTNNERLF. The full CDR3 protein reads CASSLGTNNERLFF.

In the case of this clone: Gene names follow the mouse nomenclature. The read halts 1 residue ahead of the CDR3 end, with the missing end drawn from the germline J gene. The V and J genes are TRBV26 and TRBJ1-3; perhaps TRBD1 as D (6 bases). The germline V gene encodes CDR1 KGHPV and CDR2 FQNQEV (reference sequence). V was shortened by 5 bases and J by 11 bases, with 16 bases between the two germline ends. The CDR3 totals 13 residues. CDR3 DNA, as far as it was read: TGTGCCAGCAGTTCGGACAGTTTCTCTGCGCTCTAT. It encodes CASSSDSFSALY. The full CDR3 protein is CASSSDSFSALYF. Supplemented by reference TRBV26 and TRBJ1-3, the full variable domain reads NSKVIQTPRYLVKGQGQKAKMRCIPEKGHPVVFWYQQNKNNEFKFLINFQNQEVLQQIDMTEKRFSAECPSNSPCSLEIQSSEAGDSALYLCASSSDSFSALYFGEGSRLIVV.

This clone is classed as medium-sized. Gene names are the mouse ones. The read ends 1 residue before the CDR3 terminus; that terminus is restored from the germline J gene. The V gene is TRBV13-2, the J gene TRBJ1-4; D is undetermined. The CDR3 runs to 13 residues. V was clipped by 5 bases and J by 3 bases, with 8 bases between them. Looked up from germline, CDR1 is NNHNN and CDR2 is SYGAGS (reference sequence). The covered CDR3 bases are TGTGCCAGCGGCTCCGGGACCAACGAAAGATTATTT. Its translation is CASGSGTNERLF. The entire CDR3 is CASGSGTNERLFF.

Worth noting for this clone: Gene names and germline match the mouse. The DNA ends 1 residue before the CDR3 does, and the rest of the CDR3 is filled in from the germline J gene. This sequence joins TRBV23 and TRBJ2-3; the table's D call, TRBD2, has no DNA check behind it. This CDR3 comprises 15 residues. Germline lookup yields CDR1 KGHTA and CDR2 FQNQQP. CDR3 region: CSSSQSTGGAETLYF. The sequenced CDR3 bases are TGCTCCAGCAGTCAATCGACTGGGGGGGCAGAAACGCTGTAT.

With respect to this clone: The germline and genes are mouse ones. From the germline J gene comes the end of the CDR3, since the read stops 1 residue before it. The V and J genes are TRBV29 and TRBJ1-6, with 7 positions matching TRBD1. TRBJ1-6 is an ORF, with its function uncertain. The length of the CDR3 is 14 residues. J gave up 5 bases and V 5 bases, and 3 bases lay outside the gene matches. Germline V gene data show CDR1 as MSHET and CDR2 as SYDVDS. Incomplete CDR3 DNA: TGTGCTAGCAGTCCAGGGACAGATAATTCGCCCCTCTAC. This gives the protein CASSPGTDNSPLY. The full CDR3 reads CASSPGTDNSPLYF.

A few counts support this clone. Gene labels here are mouse ones. The read stops 1 residue short of the end of the CDR3; the missing end is completed from the germline J gene. The gene calls are TRBV26 and TRBJ2-7; D is ambiguous. Looked up from germline, CDR1 is KGHPV and CDR2 is FQNQEV (reference sequence). V was pared by 9 bases and J by 0 bases, with 12 bases between. This CDR3 has 13 amino acids. The sequenced CDR3 bases are TGTGCCAGTCGAGGGCCAAGCTCCTATGAACAGTAC. This sequence encodes CASRGPSSYEQY. The CDR3 reads in full as CASRGPSSYEQYF.

Note on this clone: Mouse gene names apply. The read ends 1 residue shy of where the CDR3 ends; the end is completed using the germline J gene. The chain couples TRBV26 to TRBJ2-5; D remains ambiguous. The CDR3 consists of 11 residues. From germline, CDR1 is KGHPV and CDR2 FQNQEV (reference sequence). V was pared by 2 bases and J by 5 bases, with 2 bases between. The CDR3 bases that were read are TGTGCCAGCAGTCTGCGAGACACCCAGTAC. Its protein is CASSLRDTQY. In full, the CDR3 reads CASSLRDTQYF.

This clone is labeled as large. Mouse gene names and germline throughout. The CDR3 extends 1 residue past the end of the read, so its final part is completed from the germline J gene. V gene TRBV2 combines with J gene TRBJ2-2; D is ambiguous. The CDR3 has 14 residues. V was shortened by 1 base and J by 3 bases, with 6 bases between the two germline ends. Germline loops: CDR1 LGHNA, CDR2 YSYQKL. The sequenced part of the CDR3 DNA is TGTGCCAGCAGCCAAGCCCAGTACACCGGGCAGCTCTAC. Its translation: CASSQAQYTGQLY. The CDR3 as a whole reads CASSQAQYTGQLYF.

Points on this clone: The listed genes are named as in mouse. With the read ending 1 residue before the CDR3 end, the germline J gene is used to fill in that end. This sequence joins TRBV12-2 and TRBJ2-5; D gene uncertain. The CDR3 contains 14 residues. Trimming took 1 base from V and 0 from J, leaving 7 bases between them. Germline CDR1 SGHLS, CDR2 HYDKME. This CDR3 is CASSLTINQDTQYF. The sequenced CDR3 bases are TGTGCCAGCTCTCTGACAATTAACCAAGACACCCAGTAC.

A word on this clone: All gene names here are mouse names. The read ends 1 residue early relative to the CDR3; the germline J gene fills the gap. The rearrangement links TRBV3 to TRBJ1-5; D call uncertain. CDR3 size: 12 residues. V was cut by 6 bases and J by 4 bases, with 7 bases left in between. The V gene's germline CDR1 is SNHLY and CDR2 FYNGKV (reference sequence). Partial CDR3 DNA: TGTGCCAGCAGACTCAAAAACCAGGCTCCGCTT. Translation: CASRLKNQAPL. The full CDR3 protein reads CASRLKNQAPLF.

In this sample, this clone turned up a few times. The gene names given are mouse names. The CDR3 end lies 1 residue beyond the end of the read and is filled in from the germline J gene. The gene calls are TRBV13-3 and TRBJ2-7, with D perhaps matching TRBD1 or TRBD2 (6 bases each). CDR1 is NNHDY and CDR2 is SYVADS in the germline V gene. V lost 2 bases and J 0 bases, leaving 9 bases between the germline ends. This CDR3 is built from 14 residues. The DNA read from the CDR3 is TGTGCCAGCAGTGAAGGGGGGTTCTCCTATGAACAGTAC. Amino acid sequence: CASSEGGFSYEQY. The CDR3 in its entirety is CASSEGGFSYEQYF.

Worth noting for this clone: Here the gene names and germline are mouse. The CDR3 end is not reached by the read, which stops 1 residue before it; the germline J gene fills it in. This sequence joins TRBV26 and TRBJ2-3; D might be TRBD1 or TRBD2, each matching 5 bases. This CDR3 spans 13 amino acids. The germline V gene has CDR1 KGHPV and CDR2 FQNQEV (reference sequence). V lost 4 bases, J lost 4 bases, and 9 bases lay in between. CDR3 in amino acids: CASSPGTPETLYF. CDR3 DNA (partial): TGTGCCAGCAGTCCCGGGACCCCAGAAACGCTGTAT.

This clone was counted a few times. Gene labels here are mouse ones. Sequencing ends 1 residue short of the CDR3 end; the germline J gene provides the rest. The chain uses TRBV13-2 and TRBJ2-5; D is possibly TRBD1 or TRBD2 (5 bases each). Germline V gene sequence: CDR1 NNHNN, CDR2 SYGAGS (reference sequence). V shed 2 bases and J shed 1 base, with 5 bases lying between them. This CDR3 has 13 residues. Here the CDR3 reads CASGEGDQDTQYF. The CDR3 DNA, read in part, is TGTGCCAGCGGTGAGGGGGACCAAGACACCCAGTAC.

By share of the sample, this clone is medium-sized. The gene names given are mouse names. Partial CDR3 DNA: TGTGCCGGGACATTTTCTGGAAATACGCTCTAT. Protein sequence: CAGTFSGNTLY. The whole CDR3 sequence reads CAGTFSGNTLYF. This chain uses TRBV15 with TRBJ1-3; D might be TRBD1 (6 bases). The sequence runs out 1 residue before the end of the CDR3; the remainder is reconstructed from the germline J gene. V lost 11 bases and J lost 0, with 8 bases in between. The germline CDR1 and CDR2 sequences are SGHND and FRSKSL. The CDR3 is 12 residues long.

In the case of this clone: Gene labels here are mouse ones. The CDR3 end falls 1 residue outside the read, so it is completed with the germline J gene. The gene calls are TRBV15 and TRBJ2-4; D uncertain. Deletions cut 1 base from V and 1 base from J, with 6 bases between. CDR3 length equals 14 residues. Germline CDR1 reads SGHND; CDR2 reads FRSKSL. The part of the CDR3 DNA that was read is TGTGCCAGCAGTTTAGGGGCTGGTCAAAACACCTTGTAC. Encoded protein: CASSLGAGQNTLY. The CDR3 in full is CASSLGAGQNTLYF.

A word on this clone: The gene symbols are mouse symbols. The CDR3 end lies 1 residue beyond the end of the read and is filled in from the germline J gene. This chain uses TRBV13-2 with TRBJ1-4; 9 bases line up with TRBD1. Germline CDR1 is NNHNN and CDR2 is SYGAGS (reference sequence). The J segment lost 7 bases and the V segment lost 7 bases, leaving 5 bases of the junction unmatched. The CDR3 is made up of 13 amino acids. The CDR3 here is CASPDRGSERLFF. The DNA read from the CDR3 is TGTGCCAGCCCGGACAGGGGCAGCGAAAGATTATTT.

Of note for this clone: Gene and germline names: mouse. The sequence runs out 1 residue before the end of the CDR3; the remainder is reconstructed from the germline J gene. The chain combines TRBV19 with TRBJ1-4, with D unclear. With 5 bases removed from V and 0 bases from J, the gap between germline ends came to 8 bases. This CDR3 spans 14 amino acids. Looked up from germline, CDR1 is FNHDT and CDR2 is SITEND (reference sequence). CDR3 bases read: TGTGCCAGCAGCCACAGACTTTCCAACGAAAGATTATTT. Protein: CASSHRLSNERLF. The whole CDR3 sequence reads CASSHRLSNERLFF.

Worth noting for this clone: All gene names here are mouse names. The missing CDR3 end, 1 residue past where the read stops, is filled in from the germline J gene. The chain employs TRBV5 and TRBJ1-4; TRBD1 agrees at 11 bases. The ends lost 4 bases at V and 4 bases at J; junction bases unmatched: 2. CDR3 length: 15 residues. The V gene's germline CDR1 is LGHNA and CDR2 YNLKQL (reference sequence). The covered CDR3 bases are TGTGCCAGCAGCCGGGACAGGGGGATCAACGAAAGATTATTT. Protein: CASSRDRGINERLF. The whole CDR3 protein is CASSRDRGINERLFF.

This clone has a handful of counts. These gene names are mouse names. The read ends 1 residue before the CDR3 terminus; that terminus is restored from the germline J gene. The chain has TRBV23 and TRBJ2-7; the D call in the table, TRBD2, was not verified against the DNA. Germline V gene sequence: CDR1 KGHTA, CDR2 FQNQQP. The CDR3 loop spans 13 amino acids. The CDR3 bases that were read are TGCTCCAGCAGTCAATCTGGGGGTTATGAACAGTAC. Protein product: CSSSQSGGYEQY. The complete CDR3 reads CSSSQSGGYEQYF.